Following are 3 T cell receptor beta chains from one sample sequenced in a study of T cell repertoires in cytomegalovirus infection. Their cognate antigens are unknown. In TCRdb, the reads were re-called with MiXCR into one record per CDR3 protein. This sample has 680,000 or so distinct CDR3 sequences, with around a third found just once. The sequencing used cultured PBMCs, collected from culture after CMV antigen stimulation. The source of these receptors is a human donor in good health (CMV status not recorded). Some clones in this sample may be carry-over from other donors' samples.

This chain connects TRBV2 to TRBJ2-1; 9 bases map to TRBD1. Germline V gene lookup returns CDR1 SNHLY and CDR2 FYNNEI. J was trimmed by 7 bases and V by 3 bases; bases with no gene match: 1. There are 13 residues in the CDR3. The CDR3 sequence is CASSEDRGNEQFF. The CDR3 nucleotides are TGTGCCAGCAGTGAGGACAGGGGTAATGAGCAGTTCTTC.

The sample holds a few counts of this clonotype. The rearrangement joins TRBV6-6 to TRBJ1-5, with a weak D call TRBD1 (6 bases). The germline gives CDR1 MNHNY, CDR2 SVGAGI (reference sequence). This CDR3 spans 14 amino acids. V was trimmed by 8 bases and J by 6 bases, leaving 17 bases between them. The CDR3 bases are TGTGCCAGCGGAAAACAGGGTAATAGTCAGCCCCAGCATTTT. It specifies CASGKQGNSQPQHF.

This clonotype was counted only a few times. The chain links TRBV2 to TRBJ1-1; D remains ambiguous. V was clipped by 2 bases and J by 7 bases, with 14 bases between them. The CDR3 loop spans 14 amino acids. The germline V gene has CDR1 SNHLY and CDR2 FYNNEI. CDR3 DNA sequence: TGTGCCAGCAGTGAAAAGGATGGACCCTATGAAGCTTTCTTT. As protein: CASSEKDGPYEAFF.